A single sample is the source of the 32 T cell receptor beta chains below, sequenced in a study of T cells in Graves' hyperthyroidism and ophthalmopathy. Regions amplified from RNA transcripts were the TCR beta CDR3 regions. Researchers ran a first-round RT-PCR on the TCR CDR3 using the HTBI primer set. MiXCR, run by TCRdb on the multiplex PCR reads, gives a single entry per CDR3 protein. The sample has about 360,000 distinct CDR3 sequences; approximately 13% are singletons. Sequenced sample: blood. The receptors derive from a woman in her late teens or twenties with Graves' hyperthyroidism.

This clonotype was counted at least ten times. The chain is built from TRBV28 and TRBJ1-1; the D gene is possibly TRBD1 (5 bases). The CDR3 length is 11 residues. The V end lost 10 bases, the J end lost 11 bases, and 17 bases lay between the germline ends. CDR1 MDHEN and CDR2 SYDVKM come from the germline V gene. CDR3 amino acids: CATYLLQVAFF. DNA of the CDR3: TGTGCCACCTACCTTCTACAGGTCGCTTTCTTT. The variable domain in full, completed from reference TRBV28 and TRBJ1-1, reads DVKVTQSSRYLVKRTGEKVFLECVQDMDHENMFWYRQDPGLGLRLIYFSYDVKMKEKGDIPEGYSVSREKKERFSLILESASTNQTSMYLCATYLLQVAFFGQGTRLTVV.

In this sample, this clonotype turned up many times. Here the CDR3 DNA reads TGTGCCAGCAGCTTATTTAATACGGGCACTGAAGCTTTCTTT. Its protein product is CASSLFNTGTEAFF. This chain connects TRBV7-3 to TRBJ1-1, with unresolved D. The V end was cut by 2 bases, the J end by 4 bases, with 11 bases between. Per germline, CDR1 SGHTA and CDR2 FQGTGA. This CDR3 has 14 amino acids.

This clonotype was observed many times. V gene TRBV3-1 combines with J gene TRBJ1-2; D is perhaps TRBD1 (6 bases). CDR1 and CDR2 (germline): LGHDT, YNNKEL (reference sequence). Trimming took off 5 bases at V and 7 bases at J, with 20 bases between the two ends. The length of the CDR3 is 15 residues. Here the CDR3 DNA reads TGTGCCAGCAGCATAAACAGGGCCAGATTCGGTGGCTACACCTTC. Translating it yields CASSINRARFGGYTF.

This clonotype has ten or more counts. The chain combines TRBV4-1 with TRBJ1-2; D possibly corresponds to TRBD1 (6 bases). Trimming left V 3 bases short and J 0 bases short, with 23 bases between. The germline gives CDR1 MGHRA, CDR2 YSYEKL. The CDR3 totals 19 residues. Here the CDR3 reads CASSHHGQSPLASNYGYTF. As DNA, the CDR3 is TGCGCCAGCAGCCATCATGGACAGTCTCCTCTCGCATCTAACTATGGCTACACCTTC.

In this sample, this clonotype turned up many times. The chain links TRBV10-3 to TRBJ1-1; D gene uncertain. From germline, CDR1 is ENHRY and CDR2 SYGVKD. V dropped 0 bases and J dropped 2 bases, with 10 bases sitting between them. CDR3 length: 15 residues. As DNA, the CDR3 is TGTGCCATCAGTGAGTCGAGGTACGCCAACACTGAAGCTTTCTTT. It specifies CAISESRYANTEAFF.

This chain links TRBV4-1 with TRBJ2-5, with TRBD1 identical over 7 bases. Unmatched junction bases numbered 7, after V lost 2 bases and J lost 4 bases. This CDR3 is 15 amino acids long. Looked up from germline, CDR1 is MGHRA and CDR2 is YSYEKL. The CDR3 nucleotides are TGCGCCAGCAGCCAAAGCAAGGGGGCGGGAGAGACCCAGTACTTC. This gives the protein CASSQSKGAGETQYF.

This clonotype was counted at least ten times. This rearrangement joins TRBV11-3 to TRBJ2-7; TRBD1 might be the D (6 bases). Germline V gene sequence: CDR1 SGHNT, CDR2 YENEEA. The CDR3 contains 13 residues. V was clipped by 5 bases and J by 6 bases, with 14 bases between them. CDR3 DNA: TGTGCCAGCAGCCCGAATGGGGGCTCCGAGCAGTACTTC. Amino acid sequence: CASSPNGGSEQYF.

This clonotype was seen repeatedly, ten times or more. The chain recombines TRBV20-1 with TRBJ2-5; D not resolved. V was trimmed by 5 bases and J by 1 base, leaving 14 bases between them. The CDR3 consists of 14 residues. Germline V gives CDR1 DFQATT, CDR2 SNEGSKA (reference sequence). The CDR3 is CSASPPPFQETQYF. The DNA for the CDR3 is TGCAGTGCTTCGCCCCCTCCCTTCCAAGAGACCCAGTACTTC.

Only a few counts were recorded for this clonotype. The chain recombines TRBV29-1 with TRBJ2-7, with D perhaps matching TRBD2 (5 bases). CDR1 is SQVTM and CDR2 is ANQGSEA in the germline V gene. The CDR3 is 12 residues long. Trimming cost V 4 bases and J 0 bases, with 7 bases left between them. DNA of the CDR3: TGCAGCGTTGGAGGGAGCTCCTACGAGCAGTACTTC. Its translation: CSVGGSSYEQYF.

This clonotype was recorded at least ten times. This chain links TRBV5-4 with TRBJ2-3, with 11 nucleotides matching TRBD2. Germline V gene data show CDR1 as SGHNT and CDR2 as YYREEE (reference sequence). The CDR3 loop spans 16 amino acids. The V and J ends lost 2 bases and 0 bases, in that order; junction bases with no gene match: 2. The DNA for the CDR3 is TGTGCCAGCAGCTTTACTAGCGGGGGTAGCACAGATACGCAGTATTTT. Its protein is CASSFTSGGSTDTQYF.

This clonotype was seen repeatedly, ten times or more. This chain links TRBV6-1 with TRBJ1-2; 8 nucleotides agree with TRBD1. This CDR3 contains 15 residues. After removal of 6 bases from V and 4 bases from J, the junction contained 10 bases not matched to a gene. Germline CDR1 MNHNS, CDR2 SASEGT. The chain's CDR3 is CASRLPGQGGYGYTF. The CDR3, as DNA: TGTGCCAGCAGGCTCCCTGGACAGGGAGGCTATGGCTACACCTTC.

The V gene is TRBV10-3, the J gene TRBJ1-2; D unresolved. The CDR3 totals 16 residues. V was cut by 0 bases and J by 2 bases, with 13 bases left in between. Looked up from germline, CDR1 is ENHRY and CDR2 is SYGVKD. CDR3 sequence (DNA): TGTGCCATCAGTGAGTCGCAGCGTTCCCCCAACTATGGCTACACCTTC. It codes for CAISESQRSPNYGYTF.

This clonotype was counted between two and nine times. The chain couples TRBV14 to TRBJ1-1; D is ambiguous. Germline CDR1 SGHDN, CDR2 FVKESK. The CDR3 loop spans 13 amino acids. V was cut by 3 bases and J by 5 bases, with 10 bases left in between. CDR3 nucleotides: TGTGCCAGCAGCCAGGGATTGCGGACTGAAGCTTTCTTT. It yields the protein CASSQGLRTEAFF.

The chain couples TRBV6-5 to TRBJ2-1; TRBD1 aligns across 11 bases. The CDR3 is 16 residues long. V was pared by 2 bases and J by 8 bases, with 8 bases of the junction left unmatched. Germline V gives CDR1 MNHEY, CDR2 SVGAGI. The CDR3 region is CASSYTWTGGRDEQFF. Written as DNA, the CDR3 is TGTGCCAGCAGTTACACATGGACAGGGGGCAGGGATGAGCAGTTCTTC.

This clonotype was counted many times. The chain recombines TRBV27 with TRBJ2-7; D remains unclear. V was clipped by 2 bases and J by 1 base, with 6 bases between them. This CDR3 has 13 amino acids. The germline CDR1 and CDR2 sequences are MNHEY and SMNVEV (reference sequence). CDR3 region: CASSLQDSYEQYF. The CDR3 nucleotides are TGTGCCAGCAGTTTACAGGATTCCTACGAGCAGTACTTC.

This clonotype was observed many times. This chain links TRBV27 with TRBJ1-1, with no clear D. Per germline, CDR1 MNHEY and CDR2 SMNVEV (reference sequence). The CDR3 is 12 amino acids. V was cut by 0 bases and J by 8 bases, with 7 bases left in between. This CDR3 reads CASSLSSKEAFF. CDR3 nucleotide sequence: TGTGCCAGCAGTTTATCTAGTAAGGAAGCTTTCTTT.

This clonotype was detected many times. The chain carries TRBV18 and TRBJ1-1; D call uncertain. The CDR3 runs to 11 residues. Trimming stripped 6 bases from V and 8 bases from J, with 10 bases between. From germline, CDR1 is KGHSH and CDR2 LQKENI. CDR3 protein: CASSQQTEAFF. CDR3 bases: TGTGCCAGCTCTCAACAGACCGAAGCTTTCTTT.

This clonotype was observed many times. The chain uses TRBV29-1 and TRBJ1-1; 10 bases fit TRBD1. Germline V lookup: CDR1 SQVTM, CDR2 ANQGSEA. CDR3 length equals 13 residues. The V gene end was trimmed by 6 bases and the J gene end by 5 bases; junction bases not matched to a gene: 6. CDR3 in DNA: TGCAGCGTAAGTGGGACAGGGGAAACTGAAGCTTTCTTT. Its translation is CSVSGTGETEAFF.

This clonotype showed up many times. This could be a read error, since a much larger clone is one nucleotide away. The chain links TRBV28 to TRBJ2-7; tentatively, D is TRBD1 (6 bases). The V gene lost 5 bases and the J gene lost 4 bases, with 15 bases spanning the gap. Germline CDR1 MDHEN, CDR2 SYDVKM. CDR3 length: 14 residues. The CDR3 here is CASSTTGTQYEQYF. Written as DNA, the CDR3 is TGTGCCAGCAGTACCACCGGGACACAGTACGAGCAGTACTTC.

The chain links TRBV12-3 or TRBV12-4 to TRBJ2-7; the match to TRBD2 covers 8 bases. J lost 4 bases, V lost 0 bases, and 5 bases had no gene match. This CDR3 region has 15 residues. Here the CDR3 reads CASSLASGDNYEQYF. The DNA for the CDR3 is TGTGCCAGCAGTTTAGCTAGCGGGGACAATTACGAGCAGTACTTC.

In its sample, this clonotype was seen many times. The chain links TRBV15 to TRBJ1-1; 7 bases fit TRBD1. Unmatched junction bases numbered 3, after V lost 4 bases and J lost 1 base. The germline CDR1 and CDR2 sequences are LNHNV and YYDKDF (reference sequence). This CDR3 has 14 amino acids. The DNA for the CDR3 is TGTGCCACCAGCAAAGGGACAGCGAACACTGAAGCTTTCTTT. This encodes CATSKGTANTEAFF. Using reference TRBV15 and TRBJ1-1 for the parts outside the CDR3, the full variable domain is DAMVIQNPRYQVTQFGKPVTLSCSQTLNHNVMYWYQQKSSQAPKLLFHYYDKDFNNEADTPDNFQSRRPNTSFCFLDIRSPGLGDTAMYLCATSKGTANTEAFFGQGTRLTVV.

In this sample, this clonotype turned up many times. V is TRBV28 and J is TRBJ1-3; D unclear. Germline V gene lookup returns CDR1 MDHEN and CDR2 SYDVKM. CDR3 size: 12 residues. Trimming left V 7 bases short and J 0 bases short, with 4 bases between. This CDR3 reads CASKGSGNTIYF. As DNA, the CDR3 is TGTGCCAGCAAAGGCTCTGGAAACACCATATATTTT.

This clonotype was seen many times. This chain uses TRBV12-3 or TRBV12-4 with TRBJ1-3; D remains unclear. Trimming shortened V by 1 base and J by 0 bases, and 7 bases separated the two germline ends. This CDR3 spans 15 amino acids. DNA for the CDR3: TGTGCCAGCAGTTTAGGACTGATCTCTGGAAACACCATATATTTT. It yields the protein CASSLGLISGNTIYF.

This clonotype was detected many times. The chain combines TRBV20-1 with TRBJ2-7; D perhaps matches TRBD2 (6 bases). Germline V gene lookup returns CDR1 DFQATT and CDR2 SNEGSKA (reference sequence). CDR3 size: 15 residues. Trimming stripped 6 bases from V and 2 bases from J, with 20 bases between. The DNA of the CDR3 is TGCAGTGCCCATGGTTGGGGGGAGATCACCTACGAGCAGTACTTC. Protein sequence: CSAHGWGEITYEQYF.

This clonotype was recorded many times. The chain couples TRBV7-9 to TRBJ2-7; maybe TRBD1 (5 bases). Trimming removed 4 bases from V and 0 bases from J, with 10 bases in between. Germline CDR1 reads SEHNR; CDR2 reads FQNEAQ (reference sequence). The CDR3 is 14 amino acids. The CDR3 nucleotides read TGTGCCAGCAGCTCTATCACAGGCTCCTACGAGCAGTACTTC. It is translated as CASSSITGSYEQYF.

This clonotype was observed at least ten times. This rearrangement joins TRBV12-3 or TRBV12-4 to TRBJ2-1; 9 bases align to TRBD2. V dropped 6 bases and J dropped 4; count of bases not matched to a gene: 7. This CDR3 is built from 15 residues. The CDR3 DNA sequence: TGTGCCAGCAGCAATCTAGCGGGGTCTTACAATGAGCAGTTCTTC. Its translation: CASSNLAGSYNEQFF.

The chain recombines TRBV2 with TRBJ2-7, with a possible D match to TRBD2 (6 bases). The ends were cut back, 2 bases at V and 6 bases at J, with 17 bases in the middle. The CDR3 runs 15 residues. The germline CDR1 and CDR2 sequences are SNHLY and FYNNEI. The CDR3 DNA reads as TGTGCCAGCAGTGAAATGAGGAGGGCGGCGGGCGAGCAGTACTTC. It codes for CASSEMRRAAGEQYF.

This clonotype showed up many times. The genes are TRBV20-1 and TRBJ2-1; D remains ambiguous. The ends were cut back, 6 bases at V and 0 bases at J, with 12 bases in the middle. Germline V CDR1 and CDR2: DFQATT, SNEGSKA (reference sequence). This CDR3 has 14 residues. CDR3 residues: CSASLGRSYNEQFF. The DNA of the CDR3 is TGCAGTGCGAGCCTCGGGCGCTCCTACAATGAGCAGTTCTTC.

This clonotype was found a few times. One base away lies a much larger clone, so this may be a sequencing read error. CDR3 sequence reads: CASSLSTGGTEAIF. CDR3 DNA sequence: TGTGCCAGCAGTTTATCTACAGGGGGCACTGAAGCTATCTTT. This sequence joins TRBV27 and TRBJ1-1; 9 nucleotides line up with TRBD1. The germline gives CDR1 MNHEY, CDR2 SMNVEV (reference sequence). This CDR3 is built from 14 residues.

This clonotype was seen repeatedly, ten times or more. The V call is TRBV11-2, the J call TRBJ2-7; 7 bases fit TRBD1. V lost 3 bases and J lost 2; bases outside the gene matches: 1. The germline V gene encodes CDR1 SGHAT and CDR2 FQNNGV. The CDR3 has 13 amino acids. This CDR3 reads CASSLDRTYEQYF. The CDR3 coding sequence is TGTGCCAGCAGCTTGGACAGGACCTACGAGCAGTACTTC.

The table lists this clonotype with many counts. The chain recombines TRBV28 with TRBJ2-7; 10 bases line up with TRBD2. This CDR3 has 14 amino acids. The germline CDR1 and CDR2 sequences are MDHEN and SYDVKM. With V trimmed by 3 bases and J by 5 bases, 4 bases remained unmatched. For the CDR3, the DNA is TGTGCCAGCAGTTTGGGACTAGCGATCAACGAGCAGTACTTC. Translation gives CASSLGLAINEQYF.

At least ten counts were recorded for this clonotype. This chain connects TRBV6-2 or TRBV6-3 to TRBJ2-2, with TRBD1 matching over 7 bases. CDR1 MNHEY and CDR2 SVGEGT come from the germline V gene. CDR3 length: 16 residues. The V segment lost 5 bases and the J segment 3 bases; nucleotides outside the gene matches: 9. DNA for the CDR3: TGTGCCAGCAGTCCGGACAGGACCCCCTACACCGGGGAGCTGTTTTTT. This encodes CASSPDRTPYTGELFF.